This is a list of T cell receptor beta chains from one sample in a study of blood T cell repertoires in COVID-19. The data were produced by immunoSEQ multiplex PCR, yet TCRdb's version contains in-frame clones alone and is incomplete. The data contain around 170,000 clones, around 85% of them singletons. The sample was peripheral blood. The receptor source for this set is a woman aged 70 to 79 with acute or convalescent COVID-19. CDR3s include the opening cysteine and the closing phenylalanine or tryptophan. D genes are given only for firm matches. The size of a clone is reported for some rows only, either as once, few or many, or as a class for expanded clones.

clone_size j_call v_call d_call cdr3_nt cdr3_aa
many TRBJ1-2 TRBV2 - TGTGCCAGCAGGAAGACGGACGGGGGGAACTATGGCTACACCTTC CASRKTDGGNYGYTF
- TRBJ1-2 TRBV6-5 - TGTGCCAGCAGTTACGGTAGCAGGGGTTCGGGCTACACCTTC CASSYGSRGSGYTF
- TRBJ1-2 TRBV3-1/TRBV3-2 TRBD1 TGTGCCAGCAGCTTAGACAGGGGGGCTGGCTACACCTTC CASSLDRGAGYTF
- TRBJ1-2 TRBV3-1/TRBV3-2 - TGTGCCAGCAGCCAAGACCAGGCATTGGCAGGCCACCCATTTTATTATGGCTACACCTTC CASSQDQALAGHPFYYGYTF
- TRBJ2-7 TRBV10-2 - TGCGCCAGCGGAGAACAGGTCACCTACGAGCAGTACTTC CASGEQVTYEQYF
- TRBJ2-3 TRBV7-2 TRBD2 TGTGCCAGCAGCTTAGGCTTAGCGGGAGCCACAGATACGCAGTATTTT CASSLGLAGATDTQYF
few TRBJ1-1 TRBV5-4 - TGTGCCAGCAGCTTGACATTCGCGATACAGAATGTGAACACTGAAGCTTTCTTT CASSLTFAIQNVNTEAFF
once TRBJ1-1 TRBV5-5 - TGTGCCAGCCGTGGGGCAGGGAGGGGCACTGAAGCTTTCTTT CASRGAGRGTEAFF
- TRBJ1-4 TRBV5-5 - TGTGCCAGCAGCTTGGGACCTCCGGGAGCCGTCACCACTAATGAAAAACTGTTTTTT CASSLGPPGAVTTNEKLFF
- TRBJ2-5 TRBV3-1/TRBV3-2 TRBD2 TGTGCCAGCAGCCAAGTGCCCAGGACTAGCGGCTACCAAGAGACCCAGTACTTC CASSQVPRTSGYQETQYF
once TRBJ2-5 TRBV7-9 TRBD2 TGTGCCAGCAGCCGGCCCCCCCCGGGGACTAGCGGGAGATATGAGACCCAGTACTTC CASSRPPPGTSGRYETQYF
- TRBJ1-1 TRBV30 - TGTGCCTGGAGCGCGGGTCTCGTTGAAGCTTTCTTT CAWSAGLVEAFF
- TRBJ2-1 TRBV30 - TGTGCCTGGAGTTTACAGTACAATGAGCAGTTCTTC CAWSLQYNEQFF
few TRBJ2-1 TRBV7-9 TRBD2 TGTGCCAGCAGCTTAGCACTAGCGGGGGGTGGTGAGCAGTTCTTC CASSLALAGGGEQFF
- TRBJ2-7 TRBV21-1 - TGTGCCAGCAGCGACAGGGAGAACGAGCAGTACTTC CASSDRENEQYF
- TRBJ2-3 TRBV3-1/TRBV3-2 TRBD2 TGTGCCAGCAGCCAAAGACCTATGATTTCTAGCGGGAGAGGTACAGATACGCAGTATTTT CASSQRPMISSGRGTDTQYF
once TRBJ1-1 TRBV5-1 TRBD1 TGCGCCAGCAGCACCCAGGGGGGAGCTGAAGCTTTCTTT CASSTQGGAEAFF
- TRBJ2-5 TRBV6-1 - TGTGCCAGCAGTGAAGTGTCAGGGGAGATGGAGACCCAGTACTTC CASSEVSGEMETQYF
- TRBJ1-5 TRBV30 - TGTGCCTGGAGTGGGACGGGGAATAGCAATCAGCCCCAGCATTTT CAWSGTGNSNQPQHF
- TRBJ1-3 TRBV10-3 - TGTGCCATCACCCCCCGACAGGAGCTCTCTGGAAACACCATATATTTT CAITPRQELSGNTIYF
once TRBJ2-2 TRBV9 - TGTGCCAGCAGCGTAGATGCCAGGGGAGCCGGGGAGCTGTTTTTT CASSVDARGAGELFF
- TRBJ1-2 TRBV3-1/TRBV3-2 - TGTGCCAGCAGCCGGGGCTTTGGCTATGGCTACACCTTC CASSRGFGYGYTF
- TRBJ1-5 TRBV19 - TGTGCCAGTAGTATCTCAGGGGGCAATCAGCCCCAGCATTTT CASSISGGNQPQHF
- TRBJ1-2 TRBV12-3/TRBV12-4 - TGTGCCAGCAGCCTGACAGGACGACGAGGCTACACCTTC CASSLTGRRGYTF
- TRBJ1-1 TRBV18 - TGTGCCAGCTCACCAGTGACATTCCCGCAGCCCGAAGCTTTCTTT CASSPVTFPQPEAFF
- TRBJ1-1 TRBV6-5 - TGTGCCAGCAGTTACAACTCAGGCTCGACTGAAGCTTTCTTT CASSYNSGSTEAFF
- TRBJ1-2 TRBV7-2 TRBD1 TGTGCCAGCAGCTTAGGACAGGGGGTCCAGTATGGCTACACCTTC CASSLGQGVQYGYTF
- TRBJ1-2 TRBV27 - TGTGCCAGCAGTCCCCGGGGAGGGACAAACTATGGCTACACCTTC CASSPRGGTNYGYTF
- TRBJ1-1 TRBV30 - TGTGCCTGGATCCGGGGGGCCTGGAACACTGAAGCTTTCTTT CAWIRGAWNTEAFF
- TRBJ1-3 TRBV6-1 TRBD1 TGTGCCAGCCTAAGGGGGCTTGGAAACACCATATATTTT CASLRGLGNTIYF
- TRBJ2-1 TRBV24-1 TRBD2 TGTGCCACCAGTGACGCGGGACTAGCGGGCAATGAGCAGTTCTTC CATSDAGLAGNEQFF
- TRBJ1-2 TRBV11-2 TRBD1 TGTGCCAGCAGCCCCTCCCCGGGACAGGTCTATGGCTACACCTTC CASSPSPGQVYGYTF
- TRBJ1-5 TRBV4-2 - TGTGCCAGCAGCCAAGATTCCGGGATGGGCAATCAGCCCCAGCATTTT CASSQDSGMGNQPQHF
- TRBJ2-5 TRBV5-1 TRBD2 TGCGCCAGCAGCTTGGTCGGACTAGCGGGAGAAGAGACCCAGTACTTC CASSLVGLAGEETQYF
- TRBJ2-7 TRBV30 TRBD1 TGTGCCTGGAGTGACAGGGGTTCGGAGGAGCAGTACTTC CAWSDRGSEEQYF
once TRBJ1-5 TRBV30 - TGTGCCTGGAGCGCCGGGGACAACCAGCCCCAGCATTTT CAWSAGDNQPQHF
few TRBJ2-7 TRBV15 - TGTGCCACCAGCAGAGATCCAGACTCCTACGAGCAGTACTTC CATSRDPDSYEQYF
- TRBJ2-7 TRBV5-1 - TGCGCCAGCAAGGGAGGGACAGGTCCATACGAGCAGTACTTC CASKGGTGPYEQYF
- TRBJ2-4 TRBV6-6 - TGTGCCAGCAGTTTTCCGGACAGACAAAACATTCAGTACTTC CASSFPDRQNIQYF
- TRBJ2-2 TRBV5-1 TRBD1 TGCGCCAGCAGCTTGGTGACAGGGGACACCGGGGAGCTGTTTTTT CASSLVTGDTGELFF
- TRBJ1-3 TRBV6-2/TRBV6-3 - TGTGCCAGCAGCCCCCCGGGTGGGTATTTT CASSPPGGYF
once TRBJ1-5 TRBV6-5 - TGTGCCAGCAGACTGGGACAAAGGGTGAATCAGCCCCAGCATTTT CASRLGQRVNQPQHF
- TRBJ1-6 TRBV4-3 TRBD1 TGCGCCAGCAGCCAGGACAGGGGTTGGCCCCTCCACTTT CASSQDRGWPLHF
- TRBJ2-7 TRBV9 - TGTGCCAGCAGCGTAGGTAGGGGTCACTTTACGGAGCAGTACTTC CASSVGRGHFTEQYF
- TRBJ1-1 TRBV28 - TGTGCCAGCAGCCCTCGGGGAATGAACACTGAAGCTTTCTTT CASSPRGMNTEAFF
- TRBJ2-7 TRBV7-9 - TGTGCCAGCAGCTTTTCGGTCGACAGGTTCCACGAGCAGTACTTC CASSFSVDRFHEQYF
- TRBJ2-1 TRBV23-1 - TGCGCCAGCACCATGGTACAGCCTCTGGCGTCGGAGCAGTTCTTC CASTMVQPLASEQFF
- TRBJ2-7 TRBV6-2/TRBV6-3 TRBD1 TGTGCCAGCAGTCGACAGGGGGTCTCCTACGAGCAGTACTTC CASSRQGVSYEQYF
- TRBJ2-2 TRBV19 TRBD2 TGTGCCAGTAGTACCTCCCTAGCGGGAGGGCCTCGGACCGGGGAGCTGTTTTTT CASSTSLAGGPRTGELFF
- TRBJ2-2 TRBV6-5 - TGTGCCAGCAGTTACTCGATCAAACTGAACACCGGGGAGCTGTTTTTT CASSYSIKLNTGELFF
- TRBJ2-2 TRBV29-1 TRBD2 TGCAGCGTTGACCCCGGGACTAGCCACACCGGGGAGCTGTTTTTT CSVDPGTSHTGELFF
few TRBJ2-7 TRBV6-5 - TGTGCCAGCAGGATCGGACTGAGCTCCTACGAGCAGTACTTC CASRIGLSSYEQYF
- TRBJ2-5 TRBV6-2/TRBV6-3 - TGTGCCAGCAGTTTCGGGTTTCAAGAGACCCAGTACTTC CASSFGFQETQYF
- TRBJ1-2 TRBV5-1 - TGCGCCAGCCGGGACACAAGAGCTAACTATGGCTACACCTTC CASRDTRANYGYTF
- TRBJ2-5 TRBV6-5 - TGTGCCAGCAGAGCCGAGGCCCAAGAGACCCAGTACTTC CASRAEAQETQYF
- TRBJ1-5 TRBV19 TRBD1 TGTGCCAGTAGTATCACAGGGGATCAGCCCCAGCATTTT CASSITGDQPQHF
- TRBJ2-3 TRBV9 - TGTGCCAGCAGCGTAGATTGGGACTCGGTGAATACGCAGTATTTT CASSVDWDSVNTQYF
- TRBJ2-1 TRBV5-1 - TGCGCCAGCAGCTTGGTCGCGCCTAATGAGCAGTTCTTC CASSLVAPNEQFF
- TRBJ1-3 TRBV18 TRBD1 TGTGCCAGCTCTTCCGGGACAGGGAACTCTGGAAACACCATATATTTT CASSSGTGNSGNTIYF